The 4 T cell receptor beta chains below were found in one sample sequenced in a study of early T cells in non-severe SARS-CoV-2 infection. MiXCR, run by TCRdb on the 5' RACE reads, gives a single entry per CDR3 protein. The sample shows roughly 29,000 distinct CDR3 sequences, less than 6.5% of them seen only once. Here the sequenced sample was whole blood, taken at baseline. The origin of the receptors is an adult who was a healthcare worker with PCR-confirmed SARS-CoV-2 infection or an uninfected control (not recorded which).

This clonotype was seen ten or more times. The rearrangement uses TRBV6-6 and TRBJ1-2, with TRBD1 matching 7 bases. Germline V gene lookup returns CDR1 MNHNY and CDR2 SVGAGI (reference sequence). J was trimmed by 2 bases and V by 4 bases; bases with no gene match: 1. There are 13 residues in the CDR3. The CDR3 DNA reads TGTGCCAGCAGTTTCAGGGGGAACTATGGCTACACCTTC. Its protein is CASSFRGNYGYTF.

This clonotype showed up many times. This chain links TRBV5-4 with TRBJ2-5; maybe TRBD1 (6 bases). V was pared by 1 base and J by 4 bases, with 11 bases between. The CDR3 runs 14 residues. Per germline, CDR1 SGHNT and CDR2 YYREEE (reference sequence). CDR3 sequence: CASSLRQDRETQYF. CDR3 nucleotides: TGTGCCAGCAGCTTGAGGCAGGACAGAGAGACCCAGTACTTC.

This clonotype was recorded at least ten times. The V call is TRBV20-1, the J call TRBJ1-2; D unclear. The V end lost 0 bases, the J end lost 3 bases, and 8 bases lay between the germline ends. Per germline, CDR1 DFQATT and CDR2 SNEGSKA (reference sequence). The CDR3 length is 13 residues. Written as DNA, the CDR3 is TGCAGTGCTAGAGATGGCAGTCACTATGGCTACACCTTC. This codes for CSARDGSHYGYTF.

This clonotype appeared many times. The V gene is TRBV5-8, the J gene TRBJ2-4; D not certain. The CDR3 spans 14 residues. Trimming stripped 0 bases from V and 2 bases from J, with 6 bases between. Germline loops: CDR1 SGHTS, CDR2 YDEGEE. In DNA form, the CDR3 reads TGTGCCAGCAGCTTGGTTGGAACCAAAAACATTCAGTACTTC. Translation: CASSLVGTKNIQYF.